Presented here are 26 T cell receptor beta chains from one specimen sequenced in a study of graft-versus-host responses after intestinal transplantation. These receptors' antigens are unknown. Here immunoSEQ multiplex PCR was the method, and the copy in TCRdb shows in-frame clones only, minus some. This sample yields over 100,000 clones, of which around 94% are seen a single time; roughly 1% belongs to the top ten. Sequencing was performed on unstimulated CD8+ T cells sorted from spleen or lymph node cells, taken before transplant. Receptors originate from a human donor who was the organ donor for an intestinal transplant.

The chain joins TRBV29-1 to TRBJ2-7; 9 nucleotides align to TRBD1. Unmatched junction bases numbered 8, after V lost 4 bases and J lost 4 bases. The CDR3 totals 14 residues. Germline V gene data show CDR1 as SQVTM and CDR2 as ANQGSEA. In nucleotides, the CDR3 is TGCAGCGTTGTGTCGGGACAGGGACCTTACGAGCAGTACTTC. This gives the protein CSVVSGQGPYEQYF.

About this clone itself: The germline gene is not matched at one end of the junction; a read error may be the cause. The gene calls are TRBV9 and TRBJ2-1; D remains ambiguous. The V gene's germline CDR1 is SGDLS and CDR2 YYNGEE. This CDR3 is built from 12 residues. The CDR3 DNA is TGTGCCAGCAGCGCCTCCCACAATGAGCAGTTCTTC. It is translated as CASSASHNEQFF.

The V and J genes are TRBV5-1 and TRBJ2-7; D might be TRBD1 (5 bases). V was shortened by 0 bases and J by 0 bases, with 19 bases between the two germline ends. This CDR3 spans 18 amino acids. Germline V gene lookup returns CDR1 SGHRS and CDR2 YFSETQ. CDR3 nucleotide sequence: TGCGCCAGCAGCTTGGATAGGGTGGCGGACACGCCCTCCTACGAGCAGTACTTC. Its translation is CASSLDRVADTPSYEQYF.

The rearrangement uses TRBV30 and TRBJ1-1; D gene ambiguous. This CDR3 is 11 amino acids long. CDR1 is GTSNPN and CDR2 is SVGIG in the germline V gene (reference sequence). Trimming pared 0 bases from V and 8 bases from J, leaving 7 bases between. CDR3 nucleotide sequence: TGTGCCTGGAGTGTAATTGAGGAAGCTTTCTTT. Its protein is CAWSVIEEAFF.

The V gene is TRBV5-5, the J gene TRBJ2-7; tentatively, D is TRBD1 or TRBD2 (5 bases each). CDR1 and CDR2 from the germline V gene are SGHKS and YYEKEE (reference sequence). V lost 0 bases, J lost 5 bases, and 21 bases lay in between. The CDR3 runs to 17 residues. CDR3 loop: CASSLGFGDLSSHEQYF. CDR3 DNA: TGTGCCAGCAGCTTGGGATTTGGGGACCTTAGTTCCCACGAGCAGTACTTC.

This chain uses TRBV6-1 with TRBJ2-3, with 7 bases lining up with TRBD1. CDR1 is MNHNS, CDR2 SASEGT, per germline. The CDR3 consists of 16 residues. V lost 3 bases, J lost 3 bases, and 9 bases stayed unmatched. Written as DNA, the CDR3 is TGTGCCAGCAGTGACCTAACCCGGGACAGAACAGATACGCAGTATTTT. It is translated as CASSDLTRDRTDTQYF.

The V gene is TRBV27, the J gene TRBJ2-1; D gene unclear. Trimming removed 5 bases from V and 4 bases from J, with 6 bases in between. Germline V CDR1 and CDR2: MNHEY, SMNVEV (reference sequence). This CDR3 contains 12 residues. This chain's CDR3 is CASSPAYNEQFF. The CDR3 DNA sequence: TGTGCCAGCAGTCCAGCATACAATGAGCAGTTCTTC.

This clone has just a few counts. The chain couples TRBV6-1 to TRBJ1-2, with unresolved D. This CDR3 has 11 residues. Germline CDR1 MNHNS, CDR2 SASEGT. With 6 bases removed from V and 7 bases from J, the gap between germline ends came to 9 bases. The CDR3 here is CASRTLGGYTF. CDR3 coding DNA: TGTGCCAGCAGGACCTTGGGTGGCTACACCTTC.

Of note for this clone: The same CDR3 can be traced to other DNA sequences in this sample. This chain joins TRBV28 and TRBJ2-3; unclear D gene. Germline V CDR1 and CDR2: MDHEN, SYDVKM. The CDR3 has 14 residues. V was trimmed by 3 bases and J by 1 base, leaving 8 bases between them. The CDR3 sequence: CASSFVAGTDTQYF. In DNA, the CDR3 is TGTGCCAGCAGTTTCGTAGCCGGCACAGATACGCAGTATTTT.

The chain recombines TRBV5-1 with TRBJ2-7, with D perhaps TRBD1 (5 bases). Germline CDR1 SGHRS, CDR2 YFSETQ. The germline V and J ends were trimmed by 4 bases and 0 bases, with 8 bases remaining between them. The CDR3 contains 13 residues. CDR3 region: CASSPDSSYEQYF. CDR3 DNA sequence: TGCGCCAGCAGCCCAGACAGCTCCTACGAGCAGTACTTC. The full variable domain, completed using reference TRBV5-1 and TRBJ2-7, is KAGVTQTPRYLIKTRGQQVTLSCSPISGHRSVSWYQQTPGQGLQFLFEYFSETQRNKGNFPGRFSGRQFSNSRSEMNVSTLELGDSALYLCASSPDSSYEQYFGPGTRLTVT.

The chain combines TRBV18 with TRBJ2-7, with 9 bases fitting TRBD1. The germline gives CDR1 KGHSH, CDR2 LQKENI. V dropped 3 bases and J dropped 3; count of bases not matched to a gene: 6. CDR3 size: 15 residues. CDR3 loop: CASSPGGTGHYEQYF. In DNA form, the CDR3 reads TGTGCCAGCTCACCCGGAGGGACAGGGCACTACGAGCAGTACTTC.

The rearrangement uses TRBV9 and TRBJ1-1; D is unclear. V lost 4 bases and J 1 base, leaving 11 bases between the germline ends. Germline V gene sequence: CDR1 SGDLS, CDR2 YYNGEE. The CDR3 runs 14 residues. The CDR3 DNA reads TGTGCCAGCAGCCCAACAACACGGAACACTGAAGCTTTCTTT. Translated, it gives CASSPTTRNTEAFF.

This chain uses TRBV7-3 with TRBJ2-7; TRBD1 agrees at 8 bases. The trim removed 1 base at V and 2 bases at J, leaving 16 bases unmatched. The V gene's germline CDR1 is SGHTA and CDR2 FQGTGA. The CDR3 length is 19 residues. CDR3 nucleotides: TGTGCCAGCAGCTTAATTTGTGACAGGGGCGACCGTAACCCCTACGAGCAGTACTTC. Protein sequence: CASSLICDRGDRNPYEQYF.

The count of this clone is one. This rearrangement joins TRBV30 to TRBJ2-7, with 7 bases fitting TRBD1. The V and J ends lost 0 bases and 3 bases, in that order; junction bases with no gene match: 5. The length of the CDR3 is 14 residues. Germline loops: CDR1 GTSNPN, CDR2 SVGIG (reference sequence). The CDR3 bases are TGTGCCTGGAGTGTATGGACAGGAGGCTACGAGCAGTACTTC. This translates into CAWSVWTGGYEQYF.

J is TRBJ1-5 and V is TRBV27; D remains ambiguous. This CDR3 spans 13 amino acids. The V end was cut by 3 bases, the J end by 5 bases, with 8 bases between. Germline values: CDR1 MNHEY, CDR2 SMNVEV (reference sequence). The CDR3 here is CASSFLGDQPQHF. In DNA, the CDR3 is TGTGCCAGCAGTTTTCTCGGAGATCAGCCCCAGCATTTT.

This clone appeared a single time. This CDR3 is also generated by other DNA sequences in the sample. The V gene is TRBV19, the J gene TRBJ1-1; D is unclear. V was trimmed by 3 bases and J by 1 base, leaving 3 bases between them. There are 12 residues in the CDR3. Germline CDR1 reads LNHDA; CDR2 reads SQIVND (reference sequence). The DNA for the CDR3 is TGTGCCAGTAGTATCGGGAACACTGAAGCTTTCTTT. This encodes CASSIGNTEAFF.

The genes are TRBV6-1 and TRBJ1-2; 10 positions agree with TRBD1. CDR3 size: 15 residues. Trimming at V came to 0 bases and at J to 6 bases, leaving 4 bases not matched to a gene. Germline V gene sequence: CDR1 MNHNS, CDR2 SASEGT. The CDR3, as DNA: TGTGCCAGCAGTGAAGCGGCCGGGACAGGGGATGGCTACACCTTC. This gives the protein CASSEAAGTGDGYTF.

The rearrangement uses TRBV6-1 and TRBJ2-3; D is possibly TRBD1 (5 bases). V shed 6 bases and J shed 4 bases, with 14 bases lying between them. Germline loops: CDR1 MNHNS, CDR2 SASEGT. CDR3 size: 14 residues. The CDR3 sequence: CASRHPSRADTQYF. CDR3 coding DNA: TGTGCCAGCAGACACCCCAGCAGGGCAGATACGCAGTATTTT.

The chain uses TRBV30 and TRBJ1-3; D unresolved. V dropped 0 bases and J dropped 4 bases, with 10 bases sitting between them. This CDR3 comprises 14 residues. Germline V gene lookup returns CDR1 GTSNPN and CDR2 SVGIG (reference sequence). CDR3 DNA: TGTGCCTGGAGTGTAGGCGGTATGGGAAACACCATATATTTT. Translating gives CAWSVGGMGNTIYF.

The chain joins TRBV5-1 to TRBJ2-3; 7 bases match TRBD1. The germline V gene has CDR1 SGHRS and CDR2 YFSETQ. V was pared by 4 bases and J by 2 bases, with 10 bases of the junction left unmatched. This CDR3 spans 16 amino acids. CDR3: CASSPEDRSLTDTQYF. CDR3 DNA sequence: TGCGCCAGCAGCCCGGAGGACAGGTCCCTCACAGATACGCAGTATTTT.

J is TRBJ1-2 and V is TRBV27, with unresolved D. V was shortened by 2 bases and J by 4 bases, with 8 bases between the two germline ends. The CDR3 loop spans 13 amino acids. Germline values: CDR1 MNHEY, CDR2 SMNVEV (reference sequence). The CDR3 nucleotides read TGTGCCAGCAGTTTAAGGCTGGGCTATGGCTACACCTTC. It encodes CASSLRLGYGYTF.

The chain has TRBV5-5 and TRBJ2-5; D not resolved. Per the germline V gene, CDR1 is SGHKS and CDR2 is YYEKEE (reference sequence). This CDR3 has 12 residues. V was pared by 1 base and J by 3 bases, with 4 bases between. CDR3 protein: CASSLLEETQYF. CDR3 bases: TGTGCCAGCAGCTTGCTCGAAGAGACCCAGTACTTC.

The rearrangement joins TRBV19 to TRBJ2-7; perhaps D is TRBD1 or TRBD2 (5 bases each). Germline V lookup: CDR1 LNHDA, CDR2 SQIVND (reference sequence). The ends were cut back, 6 bases at V and 3 bases at J, with 18 bases in the middle. This CDR3 region has 15 residues. CDR3 nucleotides: TGTGCCAGTAGCCACGGGTTTGGGGGAAGCTACGAGCAGTACTTC. As protein: CASSHGFGGSYEQYF.

Notes on this clone: The same CDR3 can be traced to other DNA sequences in this sample. The chain joins TRBV28 to TRBJ2-7; D not resolved. The CDR3 sequence is 11 residues long. The V end lost 4 bases, the J end lost 6 bases, and 7 bases lay between the germline ends. Germline lookup yields CDR1 MDHEN and CDR2 SYDVKM. The CDR3 loop is CASSSPLEQYF. Written as DNA, the CDR3 is TGTGCCAGCAGTTCCCCCCTCGAGCAGTACTTC.

V and J are TRBV29-1 and TRBJ1-2; D is possibly TRBD1 (5 bases). This CDR3 has 12 residues. V dropped 4 bases and J dropped 2 bases, with 8 bases sitting between them. Germline lookup yields CDR1 SQVTM and CDR2 ANQGSEA. The CDR3, as DNA: TGCAGCGTTGCAGGGCTCAACTATGGCTACACCTTC. Protein: CSVAGLNYGYTF.

This chain joins TRBV7-8 and TRBJ2-5; the D is unclear. Trimming left V 5 bases short and J 4 bases short, with 14 bases between. CDR3 size: 14 residues. Germline-derived CDR1 and CDR2 are SGHVS and FQNEAQ. CDR3 DNA sequence: TGTGCCAGCAGCGCAACATCGGCCCCAGAGACCCAGTACTTC. Encoded protein: CASSATSAPETQYF. The entire variable domain, with the rest obtained from reference TRBV7-8 and TRBJ2-5, is as follows: GAGVSQSPRYKVAKRGQDVALRCDPISGHVSLFWYQQALGQGPEFLTYFQNEAQLDKSGLPSDRFFAERPEGSVSTLKIQRTQQEDSAVYLCASSATSAPETQYFGPGTRLLVL.